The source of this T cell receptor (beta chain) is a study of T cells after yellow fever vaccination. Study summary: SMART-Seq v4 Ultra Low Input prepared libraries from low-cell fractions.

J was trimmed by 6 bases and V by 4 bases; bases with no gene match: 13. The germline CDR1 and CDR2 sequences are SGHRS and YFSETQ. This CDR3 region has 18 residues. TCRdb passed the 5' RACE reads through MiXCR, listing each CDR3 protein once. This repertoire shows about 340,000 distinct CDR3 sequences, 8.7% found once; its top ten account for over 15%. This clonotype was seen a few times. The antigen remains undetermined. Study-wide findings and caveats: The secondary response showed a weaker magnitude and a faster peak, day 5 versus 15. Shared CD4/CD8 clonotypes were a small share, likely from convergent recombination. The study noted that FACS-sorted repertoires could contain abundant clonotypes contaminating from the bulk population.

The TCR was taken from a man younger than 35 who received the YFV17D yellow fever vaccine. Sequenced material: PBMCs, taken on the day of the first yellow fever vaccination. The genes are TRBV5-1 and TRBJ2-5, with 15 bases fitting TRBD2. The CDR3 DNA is TGCGCCAGCAGCCTGGGGACTAGCGGGGGGCCCTTCAAGAAGACCCAGTACTTC. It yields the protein CASSLGTSGGPFKKTQYF. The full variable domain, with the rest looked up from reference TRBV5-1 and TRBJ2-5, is KAGVTQTPRYLIKTRGQQVTLSCSPISGHRSVSWYQQTPGQGLQFLFEYFSETQRNKGNFPGRFSGRQFSNSRSEMNVSTLELGDSALYLCASSLGTSGGPFKKTQYFGPGTRLLVL.